This T cell receptor (beta chain) derives from a study of T cell responses to AZD1222 COVID-19 vaccine. Study results and caveats: Researchers took repertoire samples only after the peak T cell response had come.

The repertoire was sequenced with immunoSEQ multiplex PCR; TCRdb's copy has only in-frame clones and lacks some. The sample lists some 80,000 clones, just under 90% occurring once. Remarks on this clone: What it binds is not known.

Between the trimmed V and J ends, which lost 4 bases and 1 base, there was a span of 6 bases. The CDR3 is 13 residues long. Germline-derived CDR1 and CDR2 are SGHRS and YFSETQ. The TCR was taken from an adult in good health. The sample in question was peripheral blood, obtained on day 0 of AZD1222 vaccination. V and J are TRBV5-1 and TRBJ1-5, with D unresolved. The CDR3 coding sequence is TGCGCCAGCAGCCCGGACAGCAATCAGCCCCAGCATTTT. Translated: CASSPDSNQPQHF.